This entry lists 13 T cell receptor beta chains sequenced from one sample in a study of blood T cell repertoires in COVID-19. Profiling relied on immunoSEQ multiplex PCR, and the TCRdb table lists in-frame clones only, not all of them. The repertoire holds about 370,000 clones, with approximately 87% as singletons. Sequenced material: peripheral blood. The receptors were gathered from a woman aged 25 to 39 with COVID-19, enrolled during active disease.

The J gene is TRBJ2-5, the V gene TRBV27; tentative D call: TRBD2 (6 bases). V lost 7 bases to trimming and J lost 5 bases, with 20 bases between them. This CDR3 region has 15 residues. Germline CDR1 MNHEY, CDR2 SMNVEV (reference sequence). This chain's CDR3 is CASKSGSGVGETQYF. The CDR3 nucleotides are TGTGCCAGCAAGAGTGGGTCGGGAGTAGGGGAGACCCAGTACTTC.

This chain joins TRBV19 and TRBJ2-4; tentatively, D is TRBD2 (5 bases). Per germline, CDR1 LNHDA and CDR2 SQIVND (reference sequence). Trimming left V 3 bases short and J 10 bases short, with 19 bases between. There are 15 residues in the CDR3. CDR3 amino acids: CASSIVRLAGAIQYF. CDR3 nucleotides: TGTGCCAGTAGTATTGTCAGGCTAGCAGGTGCTATTCAGTACTTC.

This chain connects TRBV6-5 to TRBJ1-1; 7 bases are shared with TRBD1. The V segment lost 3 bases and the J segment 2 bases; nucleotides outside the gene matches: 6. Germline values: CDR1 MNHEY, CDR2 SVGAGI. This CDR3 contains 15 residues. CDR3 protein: CASSYAGTENTEAFF. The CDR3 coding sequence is TGTGCCAGCAGTTATGCCGGGACAGAAAACACTGAAGCTTTCTTT.

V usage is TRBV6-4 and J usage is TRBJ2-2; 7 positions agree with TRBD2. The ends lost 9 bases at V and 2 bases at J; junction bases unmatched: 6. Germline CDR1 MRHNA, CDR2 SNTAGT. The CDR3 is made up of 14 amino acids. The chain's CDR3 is CASRRGINTGELFF. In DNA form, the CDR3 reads TGTGCCAGTAGGCGGGGGATTAACACCGGGGAGCTGTTTTTT.

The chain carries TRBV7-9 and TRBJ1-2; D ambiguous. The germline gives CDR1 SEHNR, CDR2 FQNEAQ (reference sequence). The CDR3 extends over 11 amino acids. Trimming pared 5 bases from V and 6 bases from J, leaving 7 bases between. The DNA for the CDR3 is TGTGCCAGCAGCCCCGCGCATGGCTACACCTTC. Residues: CASSPAHGYTF.

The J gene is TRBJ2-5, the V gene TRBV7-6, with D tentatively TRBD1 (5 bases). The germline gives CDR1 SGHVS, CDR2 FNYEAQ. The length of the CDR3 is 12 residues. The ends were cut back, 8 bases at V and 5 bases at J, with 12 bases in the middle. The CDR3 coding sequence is TGTGCCAGCGGACACCTCAGGGAGACCCAGTACTTC. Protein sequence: CASGHLRETQYF.

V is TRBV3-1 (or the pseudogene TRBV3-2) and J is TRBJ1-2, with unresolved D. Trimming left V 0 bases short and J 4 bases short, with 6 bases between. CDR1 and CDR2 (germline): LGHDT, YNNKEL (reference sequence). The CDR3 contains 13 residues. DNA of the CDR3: TGTGCCAGCAGCCAAGACCAGGTCTATGGCTACACCTTC. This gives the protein CASSQDQVYGYTF.

Written as DNA, the CDR3 is TGTGCCAGCCGGGATGAGCGGGAGGGCCGGGATGAGCAGTTCTTC. Its translation: CASRDEREGRDEQFF. This rearrangement joins TRBV9 to TRBJ2-1, with 10 bases fitting TRBD2. CDR1 and CDR2 from the germline V gene are SGDLS and YYNGEE. This CDR3 region has 15 residues. Germline trimming cut 7 bases from V and 8 bases from J; bases unmatched to any gene: 12. Complete variable domain (other parts from reference TRBV9 and TRBJ2-1): DSGVTQTPKHLITATGQRVTLRCSPRSGDLSVYWYQQSLDQGLQFLIQYYNGEERAKGNILERFSAQQFPDLHSELNLSSLELGDSALYFCASRDEREGRDEQFFGPGTRLTVL.

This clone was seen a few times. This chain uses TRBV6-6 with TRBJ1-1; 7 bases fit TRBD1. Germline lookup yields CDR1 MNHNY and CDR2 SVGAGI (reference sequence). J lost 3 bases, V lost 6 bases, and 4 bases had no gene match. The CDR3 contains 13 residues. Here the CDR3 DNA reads TGTGCCAGCAGAGGGGGACAGCACACTGAAGCTTTCTTT. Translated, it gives CASRGGQHTEAFF.

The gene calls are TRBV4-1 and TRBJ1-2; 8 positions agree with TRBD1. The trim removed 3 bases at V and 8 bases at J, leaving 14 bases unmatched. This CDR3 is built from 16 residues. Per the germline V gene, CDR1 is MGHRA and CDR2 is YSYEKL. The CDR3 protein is CASSQAPDRAFWGYTF. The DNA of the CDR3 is TGCGCCAGCAGCCAGGCCCCGGACAGGGCATTTTGGGGCTACACCTTC.

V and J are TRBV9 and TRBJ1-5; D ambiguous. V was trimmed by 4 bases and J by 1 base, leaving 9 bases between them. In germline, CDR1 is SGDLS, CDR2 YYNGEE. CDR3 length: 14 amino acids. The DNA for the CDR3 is TGTGCCAGCAGCTTAGGAGGCAGCAATCAGCCCCAGCATTTT. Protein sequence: CASSLGGSNQPQHF. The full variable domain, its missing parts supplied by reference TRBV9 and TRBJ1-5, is DSGVTQTPKHLITATGQRVTLRCSPRSGDLSVYWYQQSLDQGLQFLIQYYNGEERAKGNILERFSAQQFPDLHSELNLSSLELGDSALYFCASSLGGSNQPQHFGDGTRLSIL.

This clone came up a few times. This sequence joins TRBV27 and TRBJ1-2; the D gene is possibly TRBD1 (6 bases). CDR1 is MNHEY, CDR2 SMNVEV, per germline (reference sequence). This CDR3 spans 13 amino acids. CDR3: CASREGVNYGYTF. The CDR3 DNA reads TGTGCTTCCCGGGAGGGGGTTAACTATGGCTACACCTTC.

The DNA for the CDR3 is TGTGCCAGCAGTTTCTTAGCGGGATCACAACTTATCCTCCACGAGCAGTACTTC. Translating gives CASSFLAGSQLILHEQYF. This rearrangement joins TRBV27 to TRBJ2-7, with 8 bases fitting TRBD2. Per germline, CDR1 MNHEY and CDR2 SMNVEV (reference sequence). The CDR3 sequence is 18 residues long. With 3 bases clipped from V and 5 bases from J, the junction kept 18 bases outside the gene matches.